These 7 T cell receptor beta chains share one sample of origin, sequenced in a study of OX40 agonist ivuxolimab in advanced cancers. Method: immunoSEQ multiplex PCR; TCRdb's copy keeps in-frame clones and lacks some. The data show about 64,000 clones, 88% seen once. Sample: CD4+ or CD8+ T cells sorted from blood, taken in a trial of the OX40 agonist ivuxolimab. Receptor source: an adult with an advanced solid tumor such as melanoma, head and neck, liver or kidney cancer.

The chain links TRBV20-1 to TRBJ2-5; unclear D gene. The V gene's germline CDR1 is DFQATT and CDR2 SNEGSKA (reference sequence). The V end lost 6 bases, the J end lost 2 bases, and 4 bases lay between the germline ends. CDR3 size: 10 residues. The CDR3 sequence is CSALQETQYF. DNA of the CDR3: TGCAGTGCCCTACAAGAGACCCAGTACTTC.

The chain links TRBV6-4 to TRBJ2-3; TRBD2 matches at 7 bases. CDR1 MRHNA and CDR2 SNTAGT come from the germline V gene. After removal of 9 bases from V and 4 bases from J, the junction contained 7 bases not matched to a gene. This CDR3 is 13 amino acids long. CDR3 loop: CASQAGVPDTQYF. The CDR3 DNA reads as TGTGCCAGTCAGGCGGGAGTGCCAGATACGCAGTATTTT.

The CDR3 sequence: CASSQGASGIRKQYF. The CDR3 DNA reads TGTGCCAGCAGCCAGGGGGCCAGCGGGATCCGCAAGCAGTACTTC. The genes are TRBV7-2 and TRBJ2-7, with D maybe TRBD1 (8 bases). Germline CDR1 and CDR2: SGHTA and FQGNSA. Deletions cut 5 bases from V and 8 bases from J, with 22 bases between. The CDR3 has 15 amino acids.

The chain uses TRBV14 and TRBJ1-2; D call uncertain. This CDR3 has 13 residues. V dropped 3 bases and J dropped 4 bases, with 9 bases sitting between them. In germline, CDR1 is SGHDN, CDR2 FVKESK. The CDR3 spells CASSQEDFYGYTF. DNA of the CDR3: TGTGCCAGCAGCCAGGAGGATTTCTATGGCTACACCTTC.

The chain employs TRBV14 and TRBJ2-3, with TRBD2 matching over 8 bases. V was clipped by 4 bases and J by 4 bases; unmatched bases: 4. This CDR3 contains 14 residues. Germline V gene lookup returns CDR1 SGHDN and CDR2 FVKESK. In DNA form, the CDR3 reads TGTGCCAGCAGCCTAACTAGCGGTGCAGATACGCAGTATTTT. This translates into CASSLTSGADTQYF.

This chain links TRBV6-4 with TRBJ2-3, with D perhaps TRBD2 (5 bases). V lost 3 bases and J lost 4, with 11 bases in between. This CDR3 contains 14 residues. Germline V gene lookup returns CDR1 MRHNA and CDR2 SNTAGT. The CDR3 region has the DNA TGTGCCAGCAGTGAGCGTCCCGGGGCAGATACGCAGTATTTT. As protein: CASSERPGADTQYF.

This chain links TRBV11-2 with TRBJ2-1; a weak D match, TRBD2 (6 bases). With 3 bases removed from V and 2 bases from J, the gap between germline ends came to 11 bases. Germline V lookup: CDR1 SGHAT, CDR2 FQNNGV. The CDR3 length is 15 residues. CDR3 sequence: CASSLTGATYNEQFF. The CDR3 DNA follows: TGTGCCAGCAGCTTGACGGGAGCCACCTACAATGAGCAGTTCTTC.